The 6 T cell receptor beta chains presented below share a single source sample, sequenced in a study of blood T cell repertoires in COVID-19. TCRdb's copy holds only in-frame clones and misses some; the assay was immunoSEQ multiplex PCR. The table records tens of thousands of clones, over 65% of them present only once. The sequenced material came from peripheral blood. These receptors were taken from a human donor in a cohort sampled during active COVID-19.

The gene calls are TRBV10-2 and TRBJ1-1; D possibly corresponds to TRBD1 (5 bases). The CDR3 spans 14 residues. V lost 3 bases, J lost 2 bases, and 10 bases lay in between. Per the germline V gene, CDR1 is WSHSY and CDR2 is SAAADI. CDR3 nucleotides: TGCGCCAGCAGTGATGGGCAGGGTAACACTGAAGCTTTCTTT. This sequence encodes CASSDGQGNTEAFF.

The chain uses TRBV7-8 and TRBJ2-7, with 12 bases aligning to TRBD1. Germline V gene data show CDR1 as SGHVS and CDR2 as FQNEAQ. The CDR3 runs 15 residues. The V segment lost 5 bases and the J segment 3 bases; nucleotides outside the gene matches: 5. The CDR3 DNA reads TGTGCCAGCAGCCCCGGGACAGGGGGCGTCTACGAGCAGTACTTC. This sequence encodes CASSPGTGGVYEQYF. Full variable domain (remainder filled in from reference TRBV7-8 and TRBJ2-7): GAGVSQSPRYKVAKRGQDVALRCDPISGHVSLFWYQQALGQGPEFLTYFQNEAQLDKSGLPSDRFFAERPEGSVSTLKIQRTQQEDSAVYLCASSPGTGGVYEQYFGPGTRLTVT.

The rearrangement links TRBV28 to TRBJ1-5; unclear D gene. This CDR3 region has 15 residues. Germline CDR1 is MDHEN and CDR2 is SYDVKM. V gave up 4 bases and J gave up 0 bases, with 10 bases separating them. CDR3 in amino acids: CASSYTGFSNQPQHF. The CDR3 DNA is TGTGCCAGCAGTTATACCGGGTTTAGCAATCAGCCCCAGCATTTT.

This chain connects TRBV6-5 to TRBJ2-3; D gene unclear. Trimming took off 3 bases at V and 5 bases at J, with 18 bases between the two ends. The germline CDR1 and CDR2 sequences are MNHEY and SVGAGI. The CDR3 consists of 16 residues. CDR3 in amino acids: CASSYLGRESVDTQYF. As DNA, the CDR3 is TGTGCCAGCAGTTATTTGGGCAGAGAGAGTGTAGATACGCAGTATTTT.

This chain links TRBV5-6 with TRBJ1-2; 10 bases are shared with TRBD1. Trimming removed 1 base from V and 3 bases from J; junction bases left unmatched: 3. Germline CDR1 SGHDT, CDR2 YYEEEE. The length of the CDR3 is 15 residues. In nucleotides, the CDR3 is TGTGCCAGCAGCTTGCTCGGGACAGGGGACTATGGCTACACCTTC. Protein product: CASSLLGTGDYGYTF.

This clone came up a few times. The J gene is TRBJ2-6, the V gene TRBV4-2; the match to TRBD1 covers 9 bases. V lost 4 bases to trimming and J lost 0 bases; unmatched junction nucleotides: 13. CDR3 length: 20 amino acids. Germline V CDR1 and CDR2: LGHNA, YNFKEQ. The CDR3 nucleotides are TGTGCCAGCAGCCCCACCAGGGACAGGGTTCTTAACTCTGGGGCCAACGTCCTGACTTTC. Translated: CASSPTRDRVLNSGANVLTF.